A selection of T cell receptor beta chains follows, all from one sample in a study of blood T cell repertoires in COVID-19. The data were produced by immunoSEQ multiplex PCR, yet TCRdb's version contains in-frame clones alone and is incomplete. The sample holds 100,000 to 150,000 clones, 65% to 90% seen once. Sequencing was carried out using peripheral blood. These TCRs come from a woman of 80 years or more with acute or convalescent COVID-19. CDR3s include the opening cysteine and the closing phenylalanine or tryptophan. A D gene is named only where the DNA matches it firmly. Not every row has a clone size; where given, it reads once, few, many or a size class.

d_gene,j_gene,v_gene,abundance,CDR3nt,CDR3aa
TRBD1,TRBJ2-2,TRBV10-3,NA,TGTGCCATCACGAGTCGCCGAGGACAGGTCGAGGACGGGGAGCTGTTTTTT,CAITSRRGQVEDGELFF
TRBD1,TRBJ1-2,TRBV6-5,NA,TGTGCCAGCAGCGGACAGGTCCTAGCTAACTATGGCTACACCTTC,CASSGQVLANYGYTF
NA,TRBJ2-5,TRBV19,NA,TGTGCCAGTAGTATAGATAGGGGCCAAGAGACCCAGTACTTC,CASSIDRGQETQYF
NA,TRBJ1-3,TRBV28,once,TGTGCCAGCATGCGGAGGGGAGCTGGAAACACCATATATTTT,CASMRRGAGNTIYF
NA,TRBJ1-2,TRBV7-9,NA,TGTGCCAGCAGGGGGGACACCACTAACTATGGCTACACCTTC,CASRGDTTNYGYTF
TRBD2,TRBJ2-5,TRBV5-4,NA,TGTGCCAGCAGCCTTGGAACGACCAGCGGGGGGAGAGAGACCCAGTACTTC,CASSLGTTSGGRETQYF
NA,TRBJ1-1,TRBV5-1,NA,TGCGCCAGCAGCCCCGACAGAACCCGGGACACTGAAGCTTTCTTT,CASSPDRTRDTEAFF
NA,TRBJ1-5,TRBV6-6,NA,TGTGCCAGCAGTTACTCGTGGGGGGGTGGCAATCAGCCCCAGCATTTT,CASSYSWGGGNQPQHF
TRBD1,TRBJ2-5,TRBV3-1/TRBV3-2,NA,TGTGCCAGCAGCCCCGACGACAGGGGAACCCAGTACTTC,CASSPDDRGTQYF
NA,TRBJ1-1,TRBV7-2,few,TGTGCCAGCAGCTTGATAGCAAACACTGAAGCTTTCTTT,CASSLIANTEAFF
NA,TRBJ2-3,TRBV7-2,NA,TGTGCCAGCAGCTTCCCGGGCACAGATACGCAGTATTTT,CASSFPGTDTQYF
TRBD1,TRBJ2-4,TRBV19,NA,TGTGCCAGTAGTGAGGACAGGAGGAGAAACATTCAGTACTTC,CASSEDRRRNIQYF
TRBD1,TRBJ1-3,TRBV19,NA,TGTGCCAGTAGTCCGGGACAGGTCTCTGGAAACACCATATATTTT,CASSPGQVSGNTIYF
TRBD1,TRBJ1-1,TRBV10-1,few,TGCGCCAGCAGCTACAGGGGCTCCGGGGCTTTCTTT,CASSYRGSGAFF
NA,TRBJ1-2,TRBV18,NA,TGTGCCAGCTCGAGGACGGACTCTAACTATGGCTACACCTTC,CASSRTDSNYGYTF
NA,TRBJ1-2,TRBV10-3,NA,TGTGCCATCAGTGTTGGTCGGGGGGATAATGGCTACACCTTC,CAISVGRGDNGYTF
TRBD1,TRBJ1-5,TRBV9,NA,TGTGCCAGCAGCGAACTACAGGGGGGGGATAGCAATCAGCCCCAGCATTTT,CASSELQGGDSNQPQHF
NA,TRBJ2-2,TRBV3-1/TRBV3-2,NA,TGTGCCAGCAGCCAAGATATGTGGAACACCGGGGAGCTGTTTTTT,CASSQDMWNTGELFF
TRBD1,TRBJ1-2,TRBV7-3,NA,TGTGCCAGCAGCCGGACAGGCGGGTCTAACTATGGCTACACCTTC,CASSRTGGSNYGYTF
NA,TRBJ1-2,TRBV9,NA,TGTGCCAGCAGCGTAGTGGGGGGCTATGGCTACACCTTC,CASSVVGGYGYTF
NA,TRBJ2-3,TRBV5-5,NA,TGTGCCAGCAGCTTGGGGAGTACAGATACGCAGTATTTT,CASSLGSTDTQYF
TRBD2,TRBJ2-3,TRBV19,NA,TGTGCCAGTAGTCCAGGACTAGCGGGGGGCCTGGATACGCAGTATTTT,CASSPGLAGGLDTQYF
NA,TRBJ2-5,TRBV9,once,TGTGCCAGCAGCGTAGCTGGGAGGGAGACCCAGTACTTC,CASSVAGRETQYF
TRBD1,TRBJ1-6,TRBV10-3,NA,TGTGCCATCAGTGAAGGGACAGGGGGTAATTCACCCCTCCACTTT,CAISEGTGGNSPLHF
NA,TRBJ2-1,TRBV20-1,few,TGCAGTGCTAGATCGGGAGTTGAGCAGTTCTTC,CSARSGVEQFF
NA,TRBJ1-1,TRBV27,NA,TGTGCCAGCAGTTTAAGGCTCAGGGGCACTGAAGCTTTCTTT,CASSLRLRGTEAFF
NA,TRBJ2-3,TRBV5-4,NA,TGTGCCAGCAGCTTGGCCCCCCAGGCAGATACGCAGTATTTT,CASSLAPQADTQYF
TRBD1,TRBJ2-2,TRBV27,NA,TGTGCCAGCAGTTTTTCCGGGACAGGGCGAGACACCGGGGAGCTGTTTTTT,CASSFSGTGRDTGELFF
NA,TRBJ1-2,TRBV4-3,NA,TGCGCCAGCAGCATCCGGACAGTAGACTATGGCTACACCTTC,CASSIRTVDYGYTF
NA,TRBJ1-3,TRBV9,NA,TGTGCCAGCAGCGTAGGAGGGGCGGGGAACACCATATATTTT,CASSVGGAGNTIYF
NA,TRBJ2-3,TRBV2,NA,TGTGCCAGTGAGCCGCGGGGCACAGATACGCAGTATTTT,CASEPRGTDTQYF
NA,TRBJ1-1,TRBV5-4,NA,TGTGCCAGCAGCTGGGGGGGCCAGATGAACACTGAAGCTTTCTTT,CASSWGGQMNTEAFF
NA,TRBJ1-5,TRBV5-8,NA,TGTGCCAGCAGCTCTTCCTTGCGGAGCGATAGCAATCAGCCCCAGCATTTT,CASSSSLRSDSNQPQHF
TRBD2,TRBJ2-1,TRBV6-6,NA,TGTGCCAGCAGTCGCCTCCGACTAGCGGGTGGGGGGGATGAGCAGTTCTTC,CASSRLRLAGGGDEQFF
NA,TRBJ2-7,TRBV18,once,TGTGCCAGCTCAACAGGGACGGGGAGCTCCTACGAGCAGTACTTC,CASSTGTGSSYEQYF
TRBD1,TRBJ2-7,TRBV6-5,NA,TGTGCCAGCAGTTCGACCAGGACAGGGGTGAAAGAGCAGTACTTC,CASSSTRTGVKEQYF
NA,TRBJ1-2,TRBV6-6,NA,TGTGCCAGCAGTAATCGAGAGGGGGCTAACTATGGCTACACCTTC,CASSNREGANYGYTF
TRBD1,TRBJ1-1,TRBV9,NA,TGTGCCAGCAGCGGGGACACAGGGGGCCGCACTGAAGCTTTCTTT,CASSGDTGGRTEAFF
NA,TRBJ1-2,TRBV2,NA,TGTGCCAGCAGTGAACTCGTTTCAGGTGGCTACACCTTC,CASSELVSGGYTF
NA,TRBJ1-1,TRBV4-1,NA,TGCGCCAGCAGCCAAGATCCACCCTTTGAGACTGAAGCTTTCTTT,CASSQDPPFETEAFF
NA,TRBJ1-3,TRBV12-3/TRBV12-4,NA,TGTGCCAGCAGGCCTACGAGAAACACCATATATTTT,CASRPTRNTIYF
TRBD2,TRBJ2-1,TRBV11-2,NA,TGTGCCAGCAGCTTAAGGCGGGGGGGCTCCTACAATGAGCAGTTCTTC,CASSLRRGGSYNEQFF